This record concerns one T cell receptor beta chain sequence. Germline V gene sequence: CDR1 SNHLY, CDR2 FYNNEI. The CDR3 is 15 residues long. The V and J ends lost 0 bases and 7 bases respectively, with 13 bases between them. This sample was taken from a study of cytomegalovirus exposure and HLA in healthy donors. The PCR ran on 60 Vbeta and 13 Jbeta primers. Measured with immunoSEQ multiplex PCR; TCRdb has only the in-frame clones, and not every one. The repertoire holds 150,000 to 200,000 clones, with approximately 71% as singletons. Sequencing used PBMCs. The source of this sequence is a man in his thirties or forties in good health and CMV-seropositive. The chain recombines TRBV2 with TRBJ1-5; TRBD1 might be the D (6 bases). The CDR3 loop is CASSEALAGAQPQHF. The CDR3 region has the DNA TGTGCCAGCAGTGAAGCGCTTGCAGGGGCCCAGCCCCAGCATTTT.